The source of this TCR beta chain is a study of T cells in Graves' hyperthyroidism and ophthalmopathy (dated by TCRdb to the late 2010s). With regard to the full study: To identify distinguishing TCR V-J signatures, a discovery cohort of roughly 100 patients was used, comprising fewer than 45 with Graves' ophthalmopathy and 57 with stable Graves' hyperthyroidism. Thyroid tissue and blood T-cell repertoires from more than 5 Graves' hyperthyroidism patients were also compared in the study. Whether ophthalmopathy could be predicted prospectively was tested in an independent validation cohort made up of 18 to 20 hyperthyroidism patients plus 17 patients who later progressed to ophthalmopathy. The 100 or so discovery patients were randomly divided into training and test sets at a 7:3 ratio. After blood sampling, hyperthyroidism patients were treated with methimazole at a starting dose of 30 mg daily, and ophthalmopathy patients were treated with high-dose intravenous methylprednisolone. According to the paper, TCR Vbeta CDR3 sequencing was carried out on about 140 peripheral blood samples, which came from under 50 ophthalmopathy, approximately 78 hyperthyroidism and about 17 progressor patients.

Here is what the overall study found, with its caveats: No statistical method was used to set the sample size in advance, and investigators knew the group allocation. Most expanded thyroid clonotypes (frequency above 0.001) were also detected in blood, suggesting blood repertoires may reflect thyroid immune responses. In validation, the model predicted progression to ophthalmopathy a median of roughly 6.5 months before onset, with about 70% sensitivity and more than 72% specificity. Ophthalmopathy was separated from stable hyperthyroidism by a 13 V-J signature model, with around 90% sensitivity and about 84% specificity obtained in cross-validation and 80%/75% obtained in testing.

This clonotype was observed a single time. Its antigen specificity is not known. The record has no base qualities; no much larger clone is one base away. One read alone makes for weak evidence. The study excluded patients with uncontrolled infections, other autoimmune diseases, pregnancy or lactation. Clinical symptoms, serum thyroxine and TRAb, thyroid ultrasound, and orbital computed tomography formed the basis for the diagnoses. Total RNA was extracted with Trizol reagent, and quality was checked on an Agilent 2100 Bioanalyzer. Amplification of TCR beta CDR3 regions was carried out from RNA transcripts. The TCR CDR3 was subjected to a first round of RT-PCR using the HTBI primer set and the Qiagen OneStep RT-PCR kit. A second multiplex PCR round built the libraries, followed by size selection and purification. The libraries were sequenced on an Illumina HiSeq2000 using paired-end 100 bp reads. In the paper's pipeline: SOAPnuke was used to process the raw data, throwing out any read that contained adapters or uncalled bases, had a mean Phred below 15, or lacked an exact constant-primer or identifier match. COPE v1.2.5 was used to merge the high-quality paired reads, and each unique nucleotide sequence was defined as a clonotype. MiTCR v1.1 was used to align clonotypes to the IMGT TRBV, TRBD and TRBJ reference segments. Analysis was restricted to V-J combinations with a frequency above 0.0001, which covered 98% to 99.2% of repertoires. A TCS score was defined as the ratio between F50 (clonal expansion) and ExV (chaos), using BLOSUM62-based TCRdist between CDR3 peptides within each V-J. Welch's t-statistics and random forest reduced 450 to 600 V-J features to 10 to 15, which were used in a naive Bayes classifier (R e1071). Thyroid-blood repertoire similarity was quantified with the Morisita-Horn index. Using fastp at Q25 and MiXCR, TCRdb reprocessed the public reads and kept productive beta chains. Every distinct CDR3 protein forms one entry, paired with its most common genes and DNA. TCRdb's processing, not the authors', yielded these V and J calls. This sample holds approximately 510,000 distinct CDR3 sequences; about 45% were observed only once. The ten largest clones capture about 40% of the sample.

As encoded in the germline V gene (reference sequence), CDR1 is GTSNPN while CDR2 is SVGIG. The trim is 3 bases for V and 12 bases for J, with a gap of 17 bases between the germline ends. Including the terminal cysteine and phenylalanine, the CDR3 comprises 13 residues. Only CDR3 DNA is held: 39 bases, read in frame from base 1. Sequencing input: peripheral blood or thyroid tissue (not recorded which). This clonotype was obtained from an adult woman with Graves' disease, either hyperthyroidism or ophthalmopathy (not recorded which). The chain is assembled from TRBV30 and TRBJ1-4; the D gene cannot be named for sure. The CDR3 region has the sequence CAWRGPPARQLFF. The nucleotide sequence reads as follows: TGTGCCTGGAGGGGCCCTCCTGCGAGACAACTGTTTTTT.